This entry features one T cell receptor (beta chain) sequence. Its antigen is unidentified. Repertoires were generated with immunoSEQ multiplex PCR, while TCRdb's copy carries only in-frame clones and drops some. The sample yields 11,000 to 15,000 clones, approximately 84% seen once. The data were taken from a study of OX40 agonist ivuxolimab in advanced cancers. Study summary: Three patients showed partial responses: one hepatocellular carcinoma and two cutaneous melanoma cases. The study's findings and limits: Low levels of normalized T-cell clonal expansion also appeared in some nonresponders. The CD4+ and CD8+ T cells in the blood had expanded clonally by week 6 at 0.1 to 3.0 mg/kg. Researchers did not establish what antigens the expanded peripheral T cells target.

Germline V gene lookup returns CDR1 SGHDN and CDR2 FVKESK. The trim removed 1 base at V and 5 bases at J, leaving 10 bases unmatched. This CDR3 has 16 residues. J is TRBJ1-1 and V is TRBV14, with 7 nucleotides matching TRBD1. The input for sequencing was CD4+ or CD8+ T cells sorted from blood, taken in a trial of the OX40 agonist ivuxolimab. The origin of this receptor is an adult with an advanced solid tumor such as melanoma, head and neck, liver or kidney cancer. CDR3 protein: CASSQVEVRGVTEAFF. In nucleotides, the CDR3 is TGTGCCAGCAGCCAAGTAGAAGTCAGGGGGGTTACTGAAGCTTTCTTT. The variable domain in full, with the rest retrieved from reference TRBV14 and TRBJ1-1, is EAGVTQFPSHSVIEKGQTVTLRCDPISGHDNLYWYRRVMGKEIKFLLHFVKESKQDESGMPNNRFLAERTGGTYSTLKVQPAELEDSGVYFCASSQVEVRGVTEAFFGQGTRLTVV.